This record looks at one T cell receptor (beta chain) sequence and its context. The antigen is not known. Separate from the 666-subject first cohort, the approximately 130-subject validation cohort was the one that the donors belonged to. The data originate from a study of cytomegalovirus exposure and HLA in healthy donors. Looking at the study overall: Both the 95 to 150 validation repertoires and the approximately 700 first-cohort repertoires used the same platform, as reported by a later analysis. Study conclusions and caveats: Many donors shared some public TCRs, even though most TCR sequences were rare. Researchers counted 164 TCR beta chains as cytomegalovirus-associated.

TCRdb's copy holds only in-frame clones and misses some; the assay was immunoSEQ multiplex PCR. This repertoire shows more than 95,000 clones, nearly 90% found once; its top ten account for around 1.1%. This CDR3 has 12 residues. V was clipped by 6 bases and J by 9 bases, with 12 bases between them. Per germline, CDR1 MDHEN and CDR2 SYDVKM. The gene calls are TRBV28 and TRBJ2-1, with D possibly matching TRBD2 (6 bases). The specimen was PBMCs. The sequence was collected from a woman aged 18-35 years in good health and CMV-seronegative. CDR3 in DNA: TGTGCCAGCAGAGGGACTTCGGGTGAGCAGTTCTTC. Translating it yields CASRGTSGEQFF.